This TCR beta chain was captured in a study of circulating CD8 cells and anti-PD-1 response in melanoma. CDR3 length: 14 amino acids. Trimming left V 3 bases short and J 9 bases short, with 17 bases between. Germline V gene sequence: CDR1 SGHNT, CDR2 YYREEE (reference sequence). Using roughly 15 ng of total RNA, TCR libraries were made with the QIAseq Immune Repertoire TCR panel. TCRdb redid the calling of the reads with MiXCR, one entry per CDR3 protein. Here the sample spans over a hundred distinct CDR3 sequences, approximately 9.1% being singletons. From live CD3+CD8+TCRalphabeta+ cells, four PD-1 and/or TIGIT subsets were sorted.

The sample consisted of CD8+ T cells from PBMCs, taken at baseline or after one month of anti-PD-1 therapy (not recorded which). The rearrangement links TRBV5-4 to TRBJ2-3; D might be TRBD2 (7 bases). The receptor was derived from a human donor with melanoma. The CDR3: CASSSWGGTYTQYF. The CDR3 bases are TGTGCCAGCAGCTCCTGGGGGGGCACATACACGCAGTATTTT. Using reference TRBV5-4 and TRBJ2-3 for the parts outside the CDR3, the full variable domain is ETGVTQSPTHLIKTRGQQVTLRCSSQSGHNTVSWYQQALGQGPQFIFQYYREEENGRGNFPPRFSGLQFPNYSSELNVNALELDDSALYLCASSSWGGTYTQYFGPGTRLTVL.